This T cell receptor (beta chain) was documented in a study of T cell responses to AZD1222 COVID-19 vaccine. Background on the study: Second-dose schedules of about 4 or about 12 weeks were combined.

The repertoire was sequenced with immunoSEQ multiplex PCR; TCRdb's copy has only in-frame clones and lacks some. The data hold about 92,000 clones, with under 90% observed a single time. Study-level results: Donors skewed white British and female; clonal diversity was possibly underestimated. Close to half of spike-specific TCRs reportedly recognize unmutated variant regions. Repertoires in all cases were sampled only once the peak T cell response had passed.

In the case of this clone: The antigen remains unidentified.

CDR1 and CDR2 (germline): KGHDR, SFDVKD. Trimming stripped 4 bases from V and 2 bases from J, with 17 bases between. The CDR3 is 16 residues long. This chain joins TRBV24-1 and TRBJ2-7, with TRBD1 as a possible D gene (6 bases). Sequenced here: peripheral blood, sampled on day 0 of AZD1222 vaccination. The sequence was collected from an adult in good health. The CDR3 loop is CATSDTRGLGAYEQYF. CDR3 DNA sequence: TGTGCCACCAGTGACACCAGGGGCCTCGGAGCCTACGAGCAGTACTTC.